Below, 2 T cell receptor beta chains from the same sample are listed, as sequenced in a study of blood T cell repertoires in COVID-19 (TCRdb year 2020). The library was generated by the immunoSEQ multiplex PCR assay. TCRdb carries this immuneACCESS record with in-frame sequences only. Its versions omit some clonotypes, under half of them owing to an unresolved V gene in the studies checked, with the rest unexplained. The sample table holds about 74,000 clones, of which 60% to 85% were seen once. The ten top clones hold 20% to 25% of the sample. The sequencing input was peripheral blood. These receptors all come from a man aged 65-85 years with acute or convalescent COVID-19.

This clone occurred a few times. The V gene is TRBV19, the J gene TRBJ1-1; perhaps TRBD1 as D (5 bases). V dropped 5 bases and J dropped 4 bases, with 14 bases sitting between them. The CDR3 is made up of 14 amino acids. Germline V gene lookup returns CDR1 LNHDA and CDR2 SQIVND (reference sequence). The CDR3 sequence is CASSRYSDSTEAFF. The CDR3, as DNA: TGTGCCAGTAGTCGCTACTCAGACAGCACTGAAGCTTTCTTT.

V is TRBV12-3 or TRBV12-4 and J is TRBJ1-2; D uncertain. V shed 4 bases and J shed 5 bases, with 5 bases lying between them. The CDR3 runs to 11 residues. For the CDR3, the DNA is TGTGCCAGCAGTTCTCAGTATGGCTACACCTTC. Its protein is CASSSQYGYTF.